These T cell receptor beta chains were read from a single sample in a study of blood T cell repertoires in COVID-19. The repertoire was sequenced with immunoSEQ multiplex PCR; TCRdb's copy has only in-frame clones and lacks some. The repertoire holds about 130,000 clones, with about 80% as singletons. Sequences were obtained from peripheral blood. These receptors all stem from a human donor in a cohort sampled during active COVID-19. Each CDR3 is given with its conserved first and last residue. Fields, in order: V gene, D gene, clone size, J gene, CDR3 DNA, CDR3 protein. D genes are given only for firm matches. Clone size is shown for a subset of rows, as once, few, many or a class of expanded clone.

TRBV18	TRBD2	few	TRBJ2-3	TGTGCCAGCTCACCAGGGACTAGCGGGGGCACAGATACGCAGTATTTT	CASSPGTSGGTDTQYF
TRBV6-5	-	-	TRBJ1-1	TGTGCCAGCCGGGTCGGTTTGAACACTGAAGCTTTCTTT	CASRVGLNTEAFF
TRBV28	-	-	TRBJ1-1	TGTGCCAGCAGACGCTCACAGCTGATGAACACTGAAGCTTTCTTT	CASRRSQLMNTEAFF
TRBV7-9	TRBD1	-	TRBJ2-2	TGTGCCAGCAGCTCGGGACAGGGCACCGGGGAGCTGTTTTTT	CASSSGQGTGELFF
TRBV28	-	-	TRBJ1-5	TGTGCCAGCACCCCCCCAGGTCAGCCCCAGCATTTT	CASTPPGQPQHF
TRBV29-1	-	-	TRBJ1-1	TGCAGCGTTTCGGCGGCGAACACTGAAGCTTTCTTT	CSVSAANTEAFF
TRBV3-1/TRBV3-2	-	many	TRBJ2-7	TGTGCCAGCAGCCTTACAGGGAGCAGACTGTACGAGCAGTACTTC	CASSLTGSRLYEQYF
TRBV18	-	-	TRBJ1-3	TGTGCCAGCTCACCCATAGCTGTGACAGACTCTGGAAACACCATATATTTT	CASSPIAVTDSGNTIYF
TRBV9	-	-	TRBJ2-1	TGTGCCAGCAGCGACACAGGTAACTCCTACAATGAGCAGTTCTTC	CASSDTGNSYNEQFF
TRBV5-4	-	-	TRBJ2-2	TGTGCCAGCAGGGCACGGGGGGCGACCACCGGGGAGCTGTTTTTT	CASRARGATTGELFF
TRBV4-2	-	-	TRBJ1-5	TGTGCCAGCAGCTATCGGTTGGGAGGTATTAATCAGCCCCAGCATTTT	CASSYRLGGINQPQHF
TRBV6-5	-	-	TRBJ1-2	TGTGCCAGCAGTTACGTTGAGGGACTTGGCTACACCTTC	CASSYVEGLGYTF
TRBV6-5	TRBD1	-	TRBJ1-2	TGTGCCAGCAGCTGGGACAGGGTCTATGGCTACACCTTC	CASSWDRVYGYTF
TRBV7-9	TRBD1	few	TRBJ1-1	TGTGCCAGCAGCTTTGCCCAGGGGGTGAACACTGAAGCTTTCTTT	CASSFAQGVNTEAFF
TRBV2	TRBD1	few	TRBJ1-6	TGTGCCAGCAGCCCCGGACAGGGGGGATCACCCCTCCACTTT	CASSPGQGGSPLHF